This T cell receptor beta chain was retrieved from a study of neurological immune-mediated disorders. TCRdb processed the 5' RACE reads anew with MiXCR; each CDR3 protein has one entry. The table includes about 44,000 distinct CDR3 sequences, 20% to 25% detected once. CDR3 length equals 15 residues. J was trimmed by 5 bases and V by 4 bases; bases with no gene match: 7. From germline, CDR1 is SGHRS and CDR2 YFSETQ. Time point here: technical triplicate 3. The sequencing sample was made of PBMCs. The receptor comes from a man aged 55 to 70 with HTLV-1-associated myelopathy (HAM/TSP). The V gene is TRBV5-1, the J gene TRBJ2-1; 9 nucleotides align to TRBD2. CDR3 loop: CASSRSGRPDNEQFF. CDR3 nucleotides: TGCGCCAGCAGCCGAAGCGGGAGGCCAGACAATGAGCAGTTCTTC.